Below are 14 T cell receptor beta chains sequenced from a single sample in a study of Ad26.COV2.S vaccination and SARS-CoV-2 variants. Only in-frame clones appear in the TCRdb table, and some are missing; sequencing was by immunoSEQ multiplex PCR. The sample consists of approximately 480,000 clones, approximately 88% of them appearing once. Treatment here: over 15 received Ad26.COV2.S at low or high dose, single or two shots; five or six received placebo; per-sample allocation not given. Sampling took place 63 days after the first vaccine or placebo injection. Sequencing used peripheral blood, obtained in a trial of Ad26.COV2.S vaccine versus placebo. The receptors were gathered from a person aged 18-60 years who received the Ad26.COV2.S COVID-19 vaccine or a placebo.

The chain uses TRBV18 and TRBJ2-7; TRBD2 matches at 9 bases. The CDR3 runs to 15 residues. Germline trimming cut 3 bases from V and 5 bases from J; bases unmatched to any gene: 8. CDR1 is KGHSH and CDR2 is LQKENI in the germline V gene. The CDR3 DNA reads as TGTGCCAGCTCACCCTTTCAAGCGGGAGGCGACGAGCAGTACTTC. Protein product: CASSPFQAGGDEQYF.

The J gene is TRBJ2-1, the V gene TRBV11-2; 7 nucleotides agree with TRBD2. CDR3 length: 12 residues. V lost 5 bases and J lost 14; bases outside the gene matches: 9. Per germline, CDR1 SGHAT and CDR2 FQNNGV. CDR3 sequence reads: CASSLGGGREFF. In DNA, the CDR3 is TGTGCCAGCAGCCTCGGTGGTGGGAGGGAGTTCTTC.

The chain combines TRBV4-2 with TRBJ2-2; 8 nucleotides agree with TRBD2. The CDR3 loop spans 18 amino acids. The V and J ends lost 5 bases and 4 bases, in that order; junction bases with no gene match: 15. Looked up from germline, CDR1 is LGHNA and CDR2 is YNFKEQ. This chain's CDR3 is CASSRRAGAGSGTGELFF. The CDR3 nucleotides are TGTGCCAGCAGCAGACGAGCGGGAGCCGGCTCGGGCACCGGGGAGCTGTTTTTT.

The V call is TRBV5-4, the J call TRBJ2-2; D not certain. There are 15 residues in the CDR3. V lost 0 bases and J lost 4, with 10 bases in between. Germline assignment: CDR1 SGHNT and CDR2 YYREEE (reference sequence). The CDR3 DNA follows: TGTGCCAGCAGCTTGGTGACCGGTGCCACCGGGGAGCTGTTTTTT. Protein product: CASSLVTGATGELFF.

The rearrangement uses TRBV6-1 and TRBJ1-1, with D unclear. The CDR3 extends over 13 amino acids. CDR1 and CDR2 (germline): MNHNS, SASEGT. Trimming took 2 bases from V and 4 from J, leaving 8 bases between them. CDR3: CASSETVSTEAFF. CDR3 nucleotide sequence: TGTGCCAGCAGTGAAACAGTAAGCACTGAAGCTTTCTTT.

This CDR3 is CASSDRVRWSQYF. In nucleotides, the CDR3 is TGTGCCAGCAGTGACAGGGTTAGGTGGTCCCAGTACTTC. The rearrangement uses TRBV28 and TRBJ2-5; 7 bases are a match to TRBD1. Germline trimming cut 5 bases from V and 9 bases from J; bases unmatched to any gene: 9. The germline CDR1 and CDR2 sequences are MDHEN and SYDVKM. This CDR3 is 13 amino acids long. Drawing the rest from reference TRBV28 and TRBJ2-5, the complete variable domain is DVKVTQSSRYLVKRTGEKVFLECVQDMDHENMFWYRQDPGLGLRLIYFSYDVKMKEKGDIPEGYSVSREKKERFSLILESASTNQTSMYLCASSDRVRWSQYFGPGTRLLVL.

This clone showed up just once. The gene calls are TRBV10-3 and TRBJ2-5; TRBD2 matches at 10 bases. From germline, CDR1 is ENHRY and CDR2 SYGVKD. The CDR3 contains 19 residues. With 2 bases clipped from V and 5 bases from J, the junction kept 17 bases outside the gene matches. The CDR3 spells CAISEIVLAGAPIQETQYF. The CDR3 DNA reads as TGTGCCATCAGTGAGATCGTGCTAGCGGGAGCCCCCATTCAGGAGACCCAGTACTTC.

This rearrangement joins TRBV30 to TRBJ2-3; weak D call: TRBD1 (6 bases). Trimming took 4 bases from V and 5 from J, leaving 16 bases between them. This CDR3 has 14 amino acids. Per the germline V gene, CDR1 is GTSNPN and CDR2 is SVGIG (reference sequence). CDR3 in amino acids: CAWKQAGVRDTQYF. The CDR3 nucleotides are TGTGCCTGGAAGCAAGCAGGGGTAAGAGATACGCAGTATTTT.

The chain joins TRBV18 to TRBJ2-7; D assignment may be TRBD1 or TRBD2 (5 bases each). The CDR3 contains 16 residues. The V end lost 0 bases, the J end lost 0 bases, and 12 bases lay between the germline ends. The germline V gene encodes CDR1 KGHSH and CDR2 LQKENI. The CDR3 protein is CASSPPGRVSSYEQYF. The DNA of the CDR3 is TGTGCCAGCTCACCACCGGGGCGGGTAAGCTCCTACGAGCAGTACTTC.

This chain uses TRBV18 with TRBJ2-3; weak D call: TRBD2 (6 bases). The germline CDR1 and CDR2 sequences are KGHSH and LQKENI. Deletions cut 6 bases from V and 2 bases from J, with 9 bases between. CDR3 length equals 13 residues. CDR3 loop: CASSLDYTDTQYF. The CDR3 bases are TGTGCCAGCTCCCTGGACTACACAGATACGCAGTATTTT.

This clone was detected only a few times. V and J are TRBV6-5 and TRBJ2-3; possibly TRBD1 or TRBD2 for D (5 bases each). CDR3 length: 12 amino acids. V lost 6 bases and J 8 bases, leaving 12 bases between the germline ends. CDR1 is MNHEY and CDR2 is SVGAGI in the germline V gene. The CDR3 spells CASRALGVTQYF. The CDR3 nucleotides read TGTGCCAGCAGAGCTCTGGGGGTTACGCAGTATTTT.

This clone came up a few times. The chain carries TRBV28 and TRBJ1-2; TRBD1 agrees at 9 bases. The V segment lost 6 bases and the J segment 11 bases; nucleotides outside the gene matches: 13. Germline V gene sequence: CDR1 MDHEN, CDR2 SYDVKM. The CDR3 contains 14 residues. The CDR3 region is CASRVPGTGILYTF. Written as DNA, the CDR3 is TGTGCCAGCAGAGTTCCCGGGACAGGGATATTGTACACCTTC.

This sequence joins TRBV4-1 and TRBJ2-7; 8 bases are shared with TRBD1. Per the germline V gene, CDR1 is MGHRA and CDR2 is YSYEKL. The length of the CDR3 is 15 residues. The V gene end was trimmed by 0 bases and the J gene end by 4 bases; junction bases not matched to a gene: 5. The CDR3 DNA follows: TGCGCCAGCAGCCAAGAGCCAGGGGGCTGGTACGAGCAGTACTTC. It specifies CASSQEPGGWYEQYF.

The chain links TRBV29-1 to TRBJ1-1; no definite D call. V lost 2 bases and J lost 6, with 13 bases in between. The length of the CDR3 is 13 residues. Per the germline V gene, CDR1 is SQVTM and CDR2 is ANQGSEA. As DNA, the CDR3 is TGCAGCGTTGAAACGCTCACGGGGTCTGAAGCTTTCTTT. It codes for CSVETLTGSEAFF. Combining the CDR3 with reference TRBV29-1 and TRBJ1-1 gives the whole variable domain SAVISQKPSRDICQRGTSLTIQCQVDSQVTMMFWYRQQPGQSLTLIATANQGSEATYESGFVIDKFPISRPNLTFSTLTVSNMSPEDSSIYLCSVETLTGSEAFFGQGTRLTVV.